This T cell receptor beta chain was retrieved from a study of cytomegalovirus exposure and HLA in healthy donors. A multiplex PCR was run with 60 Vbeta primers and 13 Jbeta primers. Produced via immunoSEQ multiplex PCR; TCRdb's table is partial and in-frame only. This table holds more than 80,000 clones, 50% to 80% found once. Study-wide results and caveats: Analyzed later, association rates of TCRs varied across HLA loci, with DRB1 most and HLA-C fewest.

This clone was seen just once. The antigen is undetermined. The CDR3 runs to 14 residues. CDR1 and CDR2 (germline): SGHRS, YFSETQ. The V segment lost 7 bases and the J segment 4 bases; nucleotides outside the gene matches: 10. The chain has TRBV5-1 and TRBJ2-7, with 8 bases that match TRBD1. Sequenced: PBMCs. The sequence came from a man aged 55 to 70 in good health and CMV-seronegative. The CDR3 coding sequence is TGCGCCAGCTCGAAGACAGGGGTTACGTACGAGCAGTACTTC. It codes for CASSKTGVTYEQYF.